This T cell receptor (beta chain) is drawn from a study of blood T cell repertoires in COVID-19. V was clipped by 5 bases and J by 3 bases; unmatched bases: 9. Per germline, CDR1 SGHRS and CDR2 YFSETQ. CDR3 length equals 15 residues. Produced via immunoSEQ multiplex PCR; TCRdb's table is partial and in-frame only. The profile shows about 190,000 clones, roughly nine tenths of them singletons. The sequence came from a man aged 25-45 years with acute or convalescent COVID-19. Sequencing used peripheral blood. This chain connects TRBV5-1 to TRBJ1-2; 8 nucleotides agree with TRBD1. As DNA, the CDR3 is TGCGCCAGCAGTTTCGATGGACAGGGTCACTATGGCTACACCTTC. Its protein is CASSFDGQGHYGYTF.